The sequence of this T cell receptor beta chain was determined in a study of shared clonotypes between healthy human individuals. Turning to the study itself: Those who served as donors were a couple of women and three men between the ages of 18 and 49.

This clone was seen a few times. V was shortened by 4 bases and J by 8 bases, with 8 bases between the two germline ends. Germline lookup yields CDR1 SNHLY and CDR2 FYNNEI. The CDR3 spans 11 residues. Data came from immunoSEQ multiplex PCR; TCRdb stores just in-frame clones and leaves some out. This sample has over 2 million clones; around 95% occur once, and the top ten carry roughly 0.13%. This chain uses TRBV2 with TRBJ1-2, with D uncertain. The TCR was taken from a man aged 18-30 years in good health. Sequenced: naive CD4+ T cells sorted from blood. Described subset: CD45RA+ positively selected. The CDR3: CASSGWSGYTF. The CDR3 coding sequence is TGTGCCAGCAGTGGATGGAGCGGCTACACCTTC.